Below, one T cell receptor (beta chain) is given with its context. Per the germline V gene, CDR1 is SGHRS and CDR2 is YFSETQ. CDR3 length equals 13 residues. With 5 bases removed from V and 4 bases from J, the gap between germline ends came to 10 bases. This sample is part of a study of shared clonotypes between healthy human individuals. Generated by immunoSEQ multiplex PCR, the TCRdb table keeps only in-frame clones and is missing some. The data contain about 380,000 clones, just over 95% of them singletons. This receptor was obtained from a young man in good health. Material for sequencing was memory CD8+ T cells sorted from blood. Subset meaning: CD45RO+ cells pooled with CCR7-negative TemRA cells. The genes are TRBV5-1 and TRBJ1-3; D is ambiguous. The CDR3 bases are TGCGCCAGCAGTACATTCGGCGGAAACACCATATATTTT. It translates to CASSTFGGNTIYF. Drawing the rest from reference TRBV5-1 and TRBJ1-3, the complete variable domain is KAGVTQTPRYLIKTRGQQVTLSCSPISGHRSVSWYQQTPGQGLQFLFEYFSETQRNKGNFPGRFSGRQFSNSRSEMNVSTLELGDSALYLCASSTFGGNTIYFGEGSWLTVV.